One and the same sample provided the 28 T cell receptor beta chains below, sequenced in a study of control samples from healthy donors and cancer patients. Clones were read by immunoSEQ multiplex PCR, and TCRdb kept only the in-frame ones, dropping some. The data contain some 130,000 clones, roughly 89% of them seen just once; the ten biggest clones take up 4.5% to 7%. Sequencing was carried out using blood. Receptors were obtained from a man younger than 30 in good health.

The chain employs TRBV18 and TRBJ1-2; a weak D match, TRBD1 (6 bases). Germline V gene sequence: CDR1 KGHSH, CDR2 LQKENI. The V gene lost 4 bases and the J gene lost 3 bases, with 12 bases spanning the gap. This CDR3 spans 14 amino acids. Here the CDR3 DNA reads TGTGCCAGCTCACAGTCAGGGGACGACTATGGCTACACCTTC. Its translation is CASSQSGDDYGYTF.

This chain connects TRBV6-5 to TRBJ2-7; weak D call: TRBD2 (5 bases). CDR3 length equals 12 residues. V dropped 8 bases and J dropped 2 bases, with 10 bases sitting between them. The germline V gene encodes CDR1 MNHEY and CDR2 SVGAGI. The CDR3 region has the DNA TGTGCCAGCCGGGGTTTAGCCTACGAGCAGTACTTC. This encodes CASRGLAYEQYF.

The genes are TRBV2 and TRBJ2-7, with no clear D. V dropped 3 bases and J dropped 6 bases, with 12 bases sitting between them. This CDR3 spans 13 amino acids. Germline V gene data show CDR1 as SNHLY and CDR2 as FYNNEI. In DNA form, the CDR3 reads TGTGCCAGCAGTGATGTGGGTTCAGGCGAGCAGTACTTC. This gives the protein CASSDVGSGEQYF.

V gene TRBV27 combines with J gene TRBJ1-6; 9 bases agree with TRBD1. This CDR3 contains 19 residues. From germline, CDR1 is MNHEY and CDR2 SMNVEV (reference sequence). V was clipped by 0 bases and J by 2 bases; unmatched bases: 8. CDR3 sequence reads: CASSLSGITGGAYNSPLHF. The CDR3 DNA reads TGTGCCAGCAGTTTATCGGGAATTACAGGGGGCGCCTATAATTCACCCCTCCACTTT.

The CDR3 sequence is CASSRSYNEQFF. CDR3 DNA: TGTGCCAGCAGCCGGTCTTACAATGAGCAGTTCTTC. This rearrangement joins TRBV7-9 to TRBJ2-1; D not certain. Germline CDR1 and CDR2: SEHNR and FQNEAQ (reference sequence). V was cut by 5 bases and J by 4 bases, with 6 bases left in between. The CDR3 is 12 residues long.

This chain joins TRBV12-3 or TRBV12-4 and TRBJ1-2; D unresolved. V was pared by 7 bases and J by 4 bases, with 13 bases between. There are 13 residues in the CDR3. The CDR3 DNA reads TGTGCCAGCACTCGTGAGAGTGGCTATGGCTACACCTTC. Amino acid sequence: CASTRESGYGYTF.

The CDR3 loop reads CASSYRTGGYNQPQHF. DNA for the CDR3: TGTGCCAGCAGTTATAGGACAGGGGGCTATAATCAGCCCCAGCATTTT. The J gene is TRBJ1-5, the V gene TRBV28; 11 nucleotides agree with TRBD1. This CDR3 has 16 amino acids. Per the germline V gene, CDR1 is MDHEN and CDR2 is SYDVKM. The junction had 6 bases not matched to a gene; V was cut back by 4 bases and J by 4 bases.

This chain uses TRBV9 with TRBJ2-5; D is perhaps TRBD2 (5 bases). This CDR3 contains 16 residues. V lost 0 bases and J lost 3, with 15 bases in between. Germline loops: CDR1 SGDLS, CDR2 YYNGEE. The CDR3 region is CASSVEEAREKETQYF. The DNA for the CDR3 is TGTGCCAGCAGCGTAGAGGAAGCACGGGAAAAAGAGACCCAGTACTTC.

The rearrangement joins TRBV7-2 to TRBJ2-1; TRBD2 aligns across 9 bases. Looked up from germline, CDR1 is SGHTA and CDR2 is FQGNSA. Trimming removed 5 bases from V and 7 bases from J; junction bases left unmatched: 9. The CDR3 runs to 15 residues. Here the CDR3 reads CASSRSGGSGNEQFF. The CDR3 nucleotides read TGTGCCAGCAGCCGTAGCGGGGGTTCAGGAAATGAGCAGTTCTTC.

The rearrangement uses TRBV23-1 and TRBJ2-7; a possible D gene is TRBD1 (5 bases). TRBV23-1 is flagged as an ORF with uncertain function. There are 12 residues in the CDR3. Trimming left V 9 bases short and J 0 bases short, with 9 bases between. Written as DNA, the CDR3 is TGCGCCAGGGCAGGGCCCTCCTACGAGCAGTACTTC. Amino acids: CARAGPSYEQYF.

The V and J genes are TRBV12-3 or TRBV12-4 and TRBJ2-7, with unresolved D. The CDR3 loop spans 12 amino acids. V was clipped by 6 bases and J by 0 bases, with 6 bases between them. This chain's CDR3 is CASRYLSYEQYF. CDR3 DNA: TGTGCCAGCAGATACCTCTCCTACGAGCAGTACTTC.

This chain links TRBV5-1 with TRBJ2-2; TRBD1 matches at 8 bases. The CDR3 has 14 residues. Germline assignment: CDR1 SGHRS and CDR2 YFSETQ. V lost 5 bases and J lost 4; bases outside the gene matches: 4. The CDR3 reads CASRGQGATGELFF. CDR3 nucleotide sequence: TGCGCCAGCAGAGGACAGGGTGCCACCGGGGAGCTGTTTTTT.

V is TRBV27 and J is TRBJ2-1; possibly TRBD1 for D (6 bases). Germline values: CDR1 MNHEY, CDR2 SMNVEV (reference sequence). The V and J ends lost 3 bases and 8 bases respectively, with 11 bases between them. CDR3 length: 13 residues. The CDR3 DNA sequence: TGTGCCAGCAGTTTGTTGGGGGCCGATGAGCAGTTCTTC. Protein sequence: CASSLLGADEQFF.

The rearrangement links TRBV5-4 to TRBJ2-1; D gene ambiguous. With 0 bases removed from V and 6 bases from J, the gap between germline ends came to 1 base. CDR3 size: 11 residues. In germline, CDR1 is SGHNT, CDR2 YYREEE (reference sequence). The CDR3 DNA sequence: TGTGCCAGCAGCTTGGGCAATGAGCAGTTCTTC. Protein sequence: CASSLGNEQFF.

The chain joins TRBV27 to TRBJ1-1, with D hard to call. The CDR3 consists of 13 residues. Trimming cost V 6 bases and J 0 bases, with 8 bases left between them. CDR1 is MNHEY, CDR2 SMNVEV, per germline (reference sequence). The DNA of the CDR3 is TGTGCCAGCAGACTACACGTGAACACTGAAGCTTTCTTT. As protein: CASRLHVNTEAFF.

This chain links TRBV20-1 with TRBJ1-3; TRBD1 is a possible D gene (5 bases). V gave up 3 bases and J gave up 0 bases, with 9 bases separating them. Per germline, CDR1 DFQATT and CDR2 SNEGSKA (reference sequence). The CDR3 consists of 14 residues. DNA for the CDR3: TGCAGTGCTAGTCGACAGCTCTCTGGAAACACCATATATTTT. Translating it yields CSASRQLSGNTIYF.

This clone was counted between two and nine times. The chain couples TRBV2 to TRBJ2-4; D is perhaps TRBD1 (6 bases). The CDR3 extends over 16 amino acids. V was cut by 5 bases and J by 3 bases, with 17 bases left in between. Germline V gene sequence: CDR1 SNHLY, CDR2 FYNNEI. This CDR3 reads CASSSIQGRGKNIQYF. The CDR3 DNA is TGTGCCAGCAGTTCGATACAGGGTCGTGGCAAAAACATTCAGTACTTC.

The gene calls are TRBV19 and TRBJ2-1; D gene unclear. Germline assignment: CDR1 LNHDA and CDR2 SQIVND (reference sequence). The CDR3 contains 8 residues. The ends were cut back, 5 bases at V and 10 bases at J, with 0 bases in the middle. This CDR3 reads CASSEQFF. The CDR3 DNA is TGTGCCAGTAGTGAGCAGTTCTTC.

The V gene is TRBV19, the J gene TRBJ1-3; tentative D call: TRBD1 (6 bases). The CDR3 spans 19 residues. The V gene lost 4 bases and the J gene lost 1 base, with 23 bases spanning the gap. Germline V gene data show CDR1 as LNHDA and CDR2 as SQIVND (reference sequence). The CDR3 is CASSTDIGRGRFSGNTIYF. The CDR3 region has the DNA TGTGCCAGTAGTACGGATATTGGAAGGGGGAGGTTTTCTGGAAACACCATATATTTT.

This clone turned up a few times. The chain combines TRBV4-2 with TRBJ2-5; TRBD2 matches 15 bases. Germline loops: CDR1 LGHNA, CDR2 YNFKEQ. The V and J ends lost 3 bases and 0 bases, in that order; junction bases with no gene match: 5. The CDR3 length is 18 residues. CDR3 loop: CASSQGLAGGGYQETQYF. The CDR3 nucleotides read TGTGCCAGCAGCCAGGGACTAGCGGGGGGAGGGTACCAAGAGACCCAGTACTTC.

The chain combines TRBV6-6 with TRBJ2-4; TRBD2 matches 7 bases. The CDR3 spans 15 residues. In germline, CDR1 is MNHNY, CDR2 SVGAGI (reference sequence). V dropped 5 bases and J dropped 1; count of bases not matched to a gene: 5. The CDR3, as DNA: TGTGCCAGCAGTCCTAGCGGAACCGCCAAAAACATTCAGTACTTC. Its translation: CASSPSGTAKNIQYF.

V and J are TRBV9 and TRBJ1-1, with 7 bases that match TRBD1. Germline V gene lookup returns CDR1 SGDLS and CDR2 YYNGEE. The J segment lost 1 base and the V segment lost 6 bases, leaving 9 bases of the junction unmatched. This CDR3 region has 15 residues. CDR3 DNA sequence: TGTGCCAGCAAAACAGGGGACACCTGGAACACTGAAGCTTTCTTT. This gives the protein CASKTGDTWNTEAFF.

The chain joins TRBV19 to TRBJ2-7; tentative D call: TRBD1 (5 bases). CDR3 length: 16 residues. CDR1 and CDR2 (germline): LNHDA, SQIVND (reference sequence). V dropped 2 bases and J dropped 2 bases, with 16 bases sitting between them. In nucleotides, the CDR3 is TGTGCCAGTAGTATATCGGCCACAGGACCCCCCTACGAGCAGTACTTC. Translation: CASSISATGPPYEQYF.

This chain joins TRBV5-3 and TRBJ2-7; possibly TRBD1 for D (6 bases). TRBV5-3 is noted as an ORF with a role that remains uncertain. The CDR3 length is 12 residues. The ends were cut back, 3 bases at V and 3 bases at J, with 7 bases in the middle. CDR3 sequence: CARSSGVYEQYF. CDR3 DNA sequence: TGTGCCAGAAGCTCAGGGGTCTACGAGCAGTACTTC.

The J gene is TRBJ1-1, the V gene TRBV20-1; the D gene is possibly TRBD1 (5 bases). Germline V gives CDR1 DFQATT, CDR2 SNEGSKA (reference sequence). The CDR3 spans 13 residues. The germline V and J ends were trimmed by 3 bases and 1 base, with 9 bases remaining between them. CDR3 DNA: TGCAGTGCTAGTAGACAGCCGAACACTGAAGCTTTCTTT. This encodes CSASRQPNTEAFF.

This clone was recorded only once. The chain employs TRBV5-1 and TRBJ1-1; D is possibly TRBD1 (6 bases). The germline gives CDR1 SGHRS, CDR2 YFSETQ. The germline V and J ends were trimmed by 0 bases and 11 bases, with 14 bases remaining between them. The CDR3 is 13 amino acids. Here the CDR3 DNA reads TGCGCCAGCAGCTTGGACCTCAATACAGGGGCTTTCTTT. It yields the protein CASSLDLNTGAFF.

The CDR3 spells CATSRDVGPQETQYF. The CDR3 nucleotides read TGTGCCACCAGCAGAGATGTGGGACCCCAAGAGACCCAGTACTTC. The chain links TRBV15 to TRBJ2-5; D tentatively reads TRBD1 or TRBD2 (5 bases each). V gave up 0 bases and J gave up 1 base, with 9 bases separating them. Germline CDR1 is LNHNV and CDR2 is YYDKDF (reference sequence). This CDR3 region has 15 residues.

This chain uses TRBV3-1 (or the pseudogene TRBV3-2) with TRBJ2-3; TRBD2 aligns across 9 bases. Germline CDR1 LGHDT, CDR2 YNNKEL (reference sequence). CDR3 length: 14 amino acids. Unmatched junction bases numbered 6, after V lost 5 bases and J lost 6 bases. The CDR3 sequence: CASSSGTSRDTQYF. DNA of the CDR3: TGTGCCAGCAGCTCAGGGACTAGCCGGGATACGCAGTATTTT.